This paragraph covers one T cell receptor (beta chain) sequence. This clonotype turned up a few times. The antigen it binds to is not known. Base quality data are lacking; no much larger clone is found one base away. This sample is part of a study of T cells after yellow fever vaccination (dated by TCRdb to about 2019). Study-level background: Libraries from fractions with low cell numbers were prepared with the SMART-Seq v4 Ultra Low Input RNA kit. Two healthy male donors, one aged 18 to 29 and one aged 30 to 40 years, made up the cohort. To track T-cell clones before and after primary and booster YFV17D yellow fever vaccination, bulk TCR alpha and beta repertoires were sequenced longitudinally. Blood samples were taken at several timepoints before and after primary and secondary immunization, and bulk PBMC replicates and cell subsets were isolated.

The paper's findings and limits, for the study overall: A small fraction of clonotypes appeared in both the CD4 and CD8 compartments, likely as a result of convergent recombination. After the booster, most of the clones that had expanded following primary vaccination were detected again (just under 97% of CD4 and around 90% of CD8), which suggests that memory was broadly maintained. Only two donors were included in the study, so the extent to which the findings can be generalized is limited. Compared with the primary T-cell response, the secondary T-cell response was weaker but faster, peaking on day 5 rather than day 15. FACS-sorted repertoires could contain abundant contaminating clonotypes from the bulk population, so computational filtering was required.

Sequenced on an Illumina NovaSeq 6000. TCR cDNA was synthesized by 5'RACE template switching, which introduced a universal primer site and unique molecular identifiers. Priming for cDNA synthesis came from both the TCR alpha and TCR beta constant segments. Libraries were amplified in two PCR steps, with sample barcodes and sequencing adapters added in the second step. Sequencing of libraries was performed on Illumina HiSeq 2500 (2x100 bp) or NovaSeq (2x150 bp). Regarding the original processing steps: Demultiplexing of reads and collapsing into UMI consensus sequences were performed with MIGEC, and V(D)J alignment was carried out with MiXCR. Clonotypes responding to the vaccine were identified with edgeR on replicate PBMC samples, with the criteria of FDR below 0.01 and a log2 fold change above 5 up to day 15. Bulk clonotypes were assigned CD4 or CD8 identity according to which sequenced CD4 or CD8 repertoire held them at higher abundance. In TCRdb, the public reads were trimmed at Q25 with fastp and aligned with MiXCR, with productive beta chains retained. Entries are consolidated by CDR3 protein sequence, retaining the most common genes and DNA. The V and J calls, along with clone size, are taken from TCRdb and not from the paper's own processing. This sample is represented by 350,000 to 550,000 distinct CDR3 sequences; 18% of them were singletons. Roughly a sixth of the sample goes to the ten largest clones.

This specimen's treatment or condition label, interpreted: live attenuated yellow fever vaccine strain. At each blood-draw timepoint, two biological replicates of bulk PBMCs were obtained. A standard Ficoll-Paque protocol was used to isolate PBMCs from peripheral blood. TriZol was used to extract RNA from bulk PBMCs, CD4 and CD8 fractions, and dextramer-positive and dextramer-negative fractions. V trim: 3 bases; J trim: 7 bases; unmatched bases: 3. The germline V gene specifies SQVTM as CDR1 and ANQGSEA as CDR2. Including cysteine and phenylalanine, the CDR3 has 13 amino acids. The sequence is cut down to CDR3 DNA, 39 bases in frame from base 1.

This TCR was sampled from a man younger than 35 who received the YFV17D yellow fever vaccine. The rearrangement combines TRBV29-1 with TRBJ2-1, with 10 bases aligning to TRBD1. The sequences come from PBMCs, collected before the yellow fever booster vaccination. The nucleotide sequence is given as TGCAGCGTTGATAGGGACAGGGGTAATGAGCAGTTCTTC. Its translation is CSVDRDRGNEQFF.